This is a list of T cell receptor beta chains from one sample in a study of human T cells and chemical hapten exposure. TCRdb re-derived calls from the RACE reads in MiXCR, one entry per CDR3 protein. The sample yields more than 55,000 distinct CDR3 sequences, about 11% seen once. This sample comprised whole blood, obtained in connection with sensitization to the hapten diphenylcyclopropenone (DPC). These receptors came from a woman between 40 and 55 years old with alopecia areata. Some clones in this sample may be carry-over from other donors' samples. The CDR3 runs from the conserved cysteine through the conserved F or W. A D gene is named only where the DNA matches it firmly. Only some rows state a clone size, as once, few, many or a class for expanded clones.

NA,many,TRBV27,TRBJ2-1,CATTPSSYSYNEQFF,TGTGCCACCACCCCCTCATCGTACTCCTACAATGAGCAGTTCTTC
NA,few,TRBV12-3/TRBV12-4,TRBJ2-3,CASRAGPNTDTQYF,TGTGCCAGCAGGGCGGGACCAAACACAGATACGCAGTATTTT
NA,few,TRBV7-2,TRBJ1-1,CASSLGIGRNTEAFF,TGTGCCAGCAGCTTAGGCATAGGGAGGAACACTGAAGCTTTCTTT
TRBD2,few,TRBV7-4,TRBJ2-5,CAPDQRGASPYQETQYF,TGTGCCCCGGACCAGCGGGGGGCCTCGCCCTACCAAGAGACCCAGTACTTC
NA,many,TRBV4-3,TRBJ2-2,CASSQDARTGELFF,TGCGCCAGCAGCCAAGATGCGCGCACCGGGGAGCTGTTTTTT
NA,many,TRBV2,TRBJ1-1,CASTRAGMGTEAFF,TGTGCCAGCACTCGTGCGGGTATGGGTACTGAAGCTTTCTTT
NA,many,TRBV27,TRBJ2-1,CASSPYRGGINEQFF,TGTGCCAGCAGTCCATACAGGGGGGGGATAAATGAGCAGTTCTTC
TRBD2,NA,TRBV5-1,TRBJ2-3,CASSSGTSGLTSTDTQYF,TGCGCCAGCAGCTCCGGGACTAGCGGCTTAACTAGCACAGATACGCAGTATTTT
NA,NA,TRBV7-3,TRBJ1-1,CASSLSGRLNTEAFF,TGTGCCAGCAGCTTGAGCGGGCGGCTGAACACTGAAGCTTTCTTT
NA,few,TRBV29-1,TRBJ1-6,CSVGDGYNSPLHF,TGCAGCGTCGGGGACGGTTATAATTCACCCCTCCACTTT
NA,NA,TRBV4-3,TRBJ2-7,CASSQDNAVLSYEQYF,TGCGCCAGCAGCCAAGATAATGCAGTTCTCTCCTACGAGCAGTACTTC
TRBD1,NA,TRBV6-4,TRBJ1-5,CASSGGGEGQPQHF,TGTGCCAGCAGTGGAGGGGGCGAGGGTCAGCCCCAGCATTTT
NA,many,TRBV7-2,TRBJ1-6,CASSPETYNSPLHF,TGTGCCAGCAGCCCCGAAACTTATAATTCACCCCTCCACTTT
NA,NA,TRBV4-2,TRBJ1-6,CASSQDQVGSPLHF,TGTGCCAGCAGCCAAGATCAGGTTGGTTCACCCCTCCACTTT
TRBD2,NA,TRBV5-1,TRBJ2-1,CASSLTAGTSNNEQFF,TGCGCCAGCAGCTTAACTGCCGGGACTAGCAACAATGAGCAGTTCTTC
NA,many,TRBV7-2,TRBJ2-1,CASSLKIAEEQFF,TGTGCCAGCAGCCTCAAGATAGCTGAGGAGCAGTTCTTC
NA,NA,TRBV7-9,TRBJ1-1,CASSLDSGGVGTGTEAFF,TGTGCCAGCAGCTTAGATTCGGGGGGCGTAGGTACTGGGACTGAAGCTTTCTTT
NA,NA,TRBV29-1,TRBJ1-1,CRAKQATTEAFF,TGCAGAGCGAAACAGGCGACCACTGAAGCTTTCTTT
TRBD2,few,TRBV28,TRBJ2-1,CAGASGNEQFF,TGTGCCGGGGCTAGCGGGAATGAGCAGTTCTTC
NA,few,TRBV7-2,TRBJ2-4,CASSPSGGNIQYF,TGTGCCAGCAGCCCATCCGGAGGGAACATTCAGTACTTC
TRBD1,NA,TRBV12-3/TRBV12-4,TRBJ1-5,CASSDRDREDQPQHF,TGTGCCAGCAGTGACCGGGACAGGGAAGATCAGCCCCAGCATTTT
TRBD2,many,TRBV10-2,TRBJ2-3,CASSTGTSRNTQYF,TGCGCCAGCAGCACCGGGACTAGTCGAAATACGCAGTATTTT
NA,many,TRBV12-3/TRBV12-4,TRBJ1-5,CASSYTGTNQPQHF,TGTGCCAGCAGCTATACAGGGACCAATCAGCCCCAGCATTTT